What follows are 15 T cell receptor beta chains derived from one specimen sequenced in a study of T cells expressing NK-cell markers (dated by TCRdb to 2018 to 2021). The library was made by 5' RACE. This sample was sequenced with an Illumina HiSeq 2000. Each CDR3 protein sequence appears as one entry after TCRdb reprocessed the reads, and no DNA is included. Per the sample table, the count is about 300,000 distinct CDR3 sequences. The ten largest account for 3.5% to 5% of the sample. Specimen: blood T cells: a sorted CD56 or NKG2C T cell subset, CD4+ or CD8+ T cells, or bulk PBMC T cells (not recorded which). These receptors originate from a woman between 18 and 70 years old in good health.

The chain links TRBV28 to TRBJ2-1; TCRdb's assignment of TRBD2 cannot be checked, as there is no DNA. CDR3 length: 14 amino acids. CDR1 is MDHEN, CDR2 SYDVKM, per germline. This chain's CDR3 is CASRRRTPRGEQFF.

The chain is built from TRBV20-1 and TRBJ1-4; TCRdb gives TRBD1 as the D gene, but with no DNA this cannot be confirmed. The CDR3 is made up of 14 amino acids. Germline V gene lookup returns CDR1 DFQATT and CDR2 SNEGSKA (reference sequence). Here the CDR3 reads CSASSGRVVQKLFF.

The CDR3 here is CASSKFSRGDNEQFF. The chain couples TRBV12-3 or TRBV12-4 to TRBJ2-1; TCRdb's D call, TRBD1, is unchecked because there is no DNA. There are 15 residues in the CDR3.

This chain links TRBV2 with TRBJ2-2; the D call of TRBD1 rests on TCRdb alone, since no DNA is present to check it. Germline CDR1 SNHLY, CDR2 FYNNEI. The CDR3 runs 16 residues. The CDR3 protein is CASNPPRRDPSGELFF.

The gene calls are TRBV20-1 and TRBJ2-7. The CDR3 loop spans 12 amino acids. Germline-derived CDR1 and CDR2 are DFQATT and SNEGSKA (reference sequence). The CDR3 sequence is CSTRSPSYEQYF.

The V and J genes are TRBV7-2 and TRBJ1-4. Germline loops: CDR1 SGHTA, CDR2 FQGNSA. The CDR3 has 15 residues. The CDR3 protein is CASSLAWGPYEKLFF.

This chain joins TRBV10-3 and TRBJ2-3. Per the germline V gene, CDR1 is ENHRY and CDR2 is SYGVKD. CDR3 length: 13 residues. The CDR3 loop reads CAISAGQPDTQYF.

The chain is built from TRBV4-3 and TRBJ2-3; checking the TCRdb D call of TRBD1 is not possible without DNA. Germline CDR1 LGHNA, CDR2 YSLEER. The CDR3 length is 14 residues. CDR3 in amino acids: CASRRDSPADTQYF.

V usage is TRBV28 and J usage is TRBJ2-3; the TCRdb call, TRBD1, lacks DNA for checking. CDR3 length: 15 amino acids. Germline V CDR1 and CDR2: MDHEN, SYDVKM. CDR3 in amino acids: CASRRGGSGTDTQYF.

The genes are TRBV30 and TRBJ2-1. The CDR3 is made up of 14 amino acids. Germline CDR1 is GTSNPN and CDR2 is SVGIG (reference sequence). CDR3 in amino acids: CAWTLLASYNEQFF.

J is TRBJ2-5 and V is TRBV12-3 or TRBV12-4; no DNA is available, so the TRBD1 call from TCRdb remains unchecked. The CDR3 covers 13 residues. The CDR3 region is CASSLPPGETQYF.

The CDR3 is CAPGRLALTGELFF. This sequence joins TRBV11-2 and TRBJ2-2; as DNA is missing, the TRBD2 call by TCRdb cannot be tested. The germline V gene has CDR1 SGHAT and CDR2 FQNNGV. This CDR3 spans 14 amino acids.

This chain uses TRBV6-1 with TRBJ2-7; TCRdb's assignment of TRBD2 cannot be checked, as there is no DNA. Germline CDR1 reads MNHNS; CDR2 reads SASEGT. The CDR3 is 16 residues long. CDR3 in amino acids: CASSPGLAGGPSEQYF.

V usage is TRBV6-1 and J usage is TRBJ2-1; TCRdb names TRBD1, which stays unverified in the absence of DNA. The CDR3 runs to 17 residues. Germline values: CDR1 MNHNS, CDR2 SASEGT. The chain's CDR3 is CASSTLPPHGGYNEQFF.

This chain uses TRBV20-1 with TRBJ2-5; TCRdb picks TRBD1, but there is no DNA to check that call. The CDR3 length is 13 residues. Germline V lookup: CDR1 DFQATT, CDR2 SNEGSKA (reference sequence). CDR3 protein: CSAKISGQGAQYF.